What follows is one T cell receptor beta chain and its context. The antigen is undetermined. Libraries were prepared by immunoSEQ multiplex PCR; TCRdb keeps only in-frame clonotypes and omits some of them. The sample records nearly 110,000 clones, about 88% being singletons. Separation from the roughly 670-subject first cohort characterized the roughly 120-subject validation cohort, to which the donors belonged. The data were taken from a study of cytomegalovirus exposure and HLA in healthy donors. Study outcomes and limitations: Most TCR sequences were rare, but some public TCRs occurred in many donors. Researchers reported that three CMV-associated chains were confirmed in vitro as CMV antigen-specific.

The V and J ends lost 6 bases and 1 base, in that order; junction bases with no gene match: 5. The CDR3 is made up of 15 amino acids. CDR1 is MNHEY and CDR2 is SVGAGI in the germline V gene. This chain connects TRBV6-5 to TRBJ1-1; 10 nucleotides align to TRBD1. Sequenced: PBMCs. This TCR was sampled from a woman aged 18-29 years in good health and CMV-seropositive. The CDR3, as DNA: TGTGCCAGCAGAAGACAGGGGGCCTGGAACACTGAAGCTTTCTTT. Translation: CASRRQGAWNTEAFF.